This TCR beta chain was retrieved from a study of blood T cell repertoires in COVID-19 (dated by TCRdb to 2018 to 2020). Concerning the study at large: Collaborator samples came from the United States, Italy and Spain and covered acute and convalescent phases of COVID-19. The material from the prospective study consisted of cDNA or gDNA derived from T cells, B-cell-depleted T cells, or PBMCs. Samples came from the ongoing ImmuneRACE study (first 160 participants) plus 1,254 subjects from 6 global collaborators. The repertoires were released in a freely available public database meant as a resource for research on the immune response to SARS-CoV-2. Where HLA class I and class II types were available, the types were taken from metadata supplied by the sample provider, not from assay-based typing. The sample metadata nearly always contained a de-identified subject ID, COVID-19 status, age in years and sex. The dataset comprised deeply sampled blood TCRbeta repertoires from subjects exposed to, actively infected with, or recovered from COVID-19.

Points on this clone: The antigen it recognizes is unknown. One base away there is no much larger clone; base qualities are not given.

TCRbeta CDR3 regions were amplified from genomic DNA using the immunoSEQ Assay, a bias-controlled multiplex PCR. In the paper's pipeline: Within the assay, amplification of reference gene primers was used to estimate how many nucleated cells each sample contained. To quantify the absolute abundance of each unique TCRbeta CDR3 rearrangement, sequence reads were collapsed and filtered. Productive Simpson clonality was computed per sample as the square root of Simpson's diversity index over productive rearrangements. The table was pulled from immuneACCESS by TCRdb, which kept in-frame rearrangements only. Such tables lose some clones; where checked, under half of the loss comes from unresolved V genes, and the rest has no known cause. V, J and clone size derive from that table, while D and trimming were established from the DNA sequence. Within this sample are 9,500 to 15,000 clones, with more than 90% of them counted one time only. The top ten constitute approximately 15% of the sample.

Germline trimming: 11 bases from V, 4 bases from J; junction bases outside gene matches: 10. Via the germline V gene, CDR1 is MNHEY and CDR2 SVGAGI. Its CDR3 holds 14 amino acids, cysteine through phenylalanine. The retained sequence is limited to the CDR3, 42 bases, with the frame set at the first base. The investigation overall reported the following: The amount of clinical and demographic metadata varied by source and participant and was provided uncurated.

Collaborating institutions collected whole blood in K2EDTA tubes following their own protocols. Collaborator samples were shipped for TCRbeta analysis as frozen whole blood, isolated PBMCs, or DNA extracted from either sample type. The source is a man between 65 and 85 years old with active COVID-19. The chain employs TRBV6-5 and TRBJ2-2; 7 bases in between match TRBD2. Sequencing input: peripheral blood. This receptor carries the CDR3 CAYLPPGGTGELFF. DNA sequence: TGTGCCTACCTTCCCCCGGGGGGCACCGGGGAGCTGTTTTTT.